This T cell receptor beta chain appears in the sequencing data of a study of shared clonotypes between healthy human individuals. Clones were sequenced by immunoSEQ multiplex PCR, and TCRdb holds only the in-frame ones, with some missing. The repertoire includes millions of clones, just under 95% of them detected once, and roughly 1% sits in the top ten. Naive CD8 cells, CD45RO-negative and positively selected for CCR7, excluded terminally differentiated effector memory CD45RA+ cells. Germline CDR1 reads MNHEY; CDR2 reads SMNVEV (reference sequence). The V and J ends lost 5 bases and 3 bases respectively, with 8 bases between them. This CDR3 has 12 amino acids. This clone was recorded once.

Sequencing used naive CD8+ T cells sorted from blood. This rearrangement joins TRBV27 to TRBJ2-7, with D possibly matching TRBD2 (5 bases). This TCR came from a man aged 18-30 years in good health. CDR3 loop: CASSGSGYEQYF. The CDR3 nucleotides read TGTGCCAGCAGTGGGAGCGGCTACGAGCAGTACTTC.